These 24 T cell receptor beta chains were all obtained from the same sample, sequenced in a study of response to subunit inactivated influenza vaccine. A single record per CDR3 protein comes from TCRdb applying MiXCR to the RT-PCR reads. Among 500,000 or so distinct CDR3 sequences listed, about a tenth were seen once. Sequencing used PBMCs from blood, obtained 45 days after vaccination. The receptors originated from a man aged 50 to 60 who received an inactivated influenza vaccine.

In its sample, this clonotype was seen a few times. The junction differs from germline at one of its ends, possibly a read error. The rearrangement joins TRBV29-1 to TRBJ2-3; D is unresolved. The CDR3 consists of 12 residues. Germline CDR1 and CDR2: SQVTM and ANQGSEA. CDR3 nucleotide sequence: TGCAGCGTTGAAGAGGGTACAGCTACGCAGTATTTT. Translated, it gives CSVEEGTATQYF.

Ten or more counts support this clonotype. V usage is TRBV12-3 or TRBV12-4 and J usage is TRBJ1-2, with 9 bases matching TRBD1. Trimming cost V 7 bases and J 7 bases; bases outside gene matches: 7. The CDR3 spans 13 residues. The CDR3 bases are TGTGCCAGCAACGTGGACAGGGGAGGTGGCTACACCTTC. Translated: CASNVDRGGGYTF.

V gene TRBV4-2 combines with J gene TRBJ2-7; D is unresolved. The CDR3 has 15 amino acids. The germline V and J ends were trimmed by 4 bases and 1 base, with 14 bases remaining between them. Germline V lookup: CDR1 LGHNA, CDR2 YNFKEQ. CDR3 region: CASSPETEVSYEQYF. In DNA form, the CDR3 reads TGTGCCAGCAGCCCTGAGACCGAGGTATCCTACGAGCAGTACTTC.

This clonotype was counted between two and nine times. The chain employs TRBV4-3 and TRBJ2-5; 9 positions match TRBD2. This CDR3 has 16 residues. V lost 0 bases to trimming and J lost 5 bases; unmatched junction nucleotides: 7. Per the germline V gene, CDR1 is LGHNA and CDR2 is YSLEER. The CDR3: CASSQDRSGGKETQYF. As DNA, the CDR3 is TGCGCCAGCAGCCAAGATCGGAGCGGGGGGAAGGAGACCCAGTACTTC.

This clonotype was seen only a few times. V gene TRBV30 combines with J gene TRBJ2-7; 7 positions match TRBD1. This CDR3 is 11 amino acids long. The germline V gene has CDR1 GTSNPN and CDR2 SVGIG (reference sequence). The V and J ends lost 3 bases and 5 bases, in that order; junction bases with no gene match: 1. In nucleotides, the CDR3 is TGTGCCTGGAGACAGGGGAACGAGCAGTACTTC. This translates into CAWRQGNEQYF.

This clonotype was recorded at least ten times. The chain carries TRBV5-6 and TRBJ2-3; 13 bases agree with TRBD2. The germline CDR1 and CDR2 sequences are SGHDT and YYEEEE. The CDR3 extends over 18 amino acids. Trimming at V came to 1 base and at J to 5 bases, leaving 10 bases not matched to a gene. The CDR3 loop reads CASSLSLAGGAVRDTQYF. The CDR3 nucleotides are TGTGCCAGCAGCTTGTCACTAGCGGGGGGGGCCGTTAGAGATACGCAGTATTTT.

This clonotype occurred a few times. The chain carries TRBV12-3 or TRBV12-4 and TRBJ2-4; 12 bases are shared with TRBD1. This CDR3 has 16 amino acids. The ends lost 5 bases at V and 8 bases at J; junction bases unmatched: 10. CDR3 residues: CASSNRDRGPGHIQYF. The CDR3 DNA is TGTGCCAGCAGTAACCGGGACAGGGGGCCGGGACACATTCAGTACTTC.

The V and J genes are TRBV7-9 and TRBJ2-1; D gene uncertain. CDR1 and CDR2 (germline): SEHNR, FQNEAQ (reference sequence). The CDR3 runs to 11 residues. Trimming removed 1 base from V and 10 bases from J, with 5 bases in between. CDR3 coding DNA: TGTGCCAGCAGCTTAGTGTGGGAGCAGTTCTTC. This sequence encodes CASSLVWEQFF. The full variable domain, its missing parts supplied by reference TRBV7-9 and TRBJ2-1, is DTGVSQNPRHKITKRGQNVTFRCDPISEHNRLYWYRQTLGQGPEFLTYFQNEAQLEKSRLLSDRFSAERPKGSFSTLEIQRTEQGDSAMYLCASSLVWEQFFGPGTRLTVL.

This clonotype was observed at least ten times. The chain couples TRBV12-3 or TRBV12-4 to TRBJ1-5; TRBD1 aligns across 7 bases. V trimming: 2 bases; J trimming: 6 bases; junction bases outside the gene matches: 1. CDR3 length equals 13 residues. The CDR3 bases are TGTGCCAGCAGTTTAACAGGGGCTCAGCCCCAGCATTTT. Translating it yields CASSLTGAQPQHF.

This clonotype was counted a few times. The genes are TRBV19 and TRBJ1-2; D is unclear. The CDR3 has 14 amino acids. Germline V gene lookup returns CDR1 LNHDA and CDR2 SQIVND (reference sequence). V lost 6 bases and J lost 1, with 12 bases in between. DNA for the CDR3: TGTGCCAGTAGCCCCTGGCCAGATAACTATGGCTACACCTTC. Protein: CASSPWPDNYGYTF.

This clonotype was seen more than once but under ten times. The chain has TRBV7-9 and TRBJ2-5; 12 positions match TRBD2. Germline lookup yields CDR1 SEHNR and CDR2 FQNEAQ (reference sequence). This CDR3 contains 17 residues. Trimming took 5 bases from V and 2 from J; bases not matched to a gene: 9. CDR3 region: CASSSGLAGRLQETQYF. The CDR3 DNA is TGTGCCAGCAGCAGCGGACTAGCGGGGCGGCTACAAGAGACCCAGTACTTC.

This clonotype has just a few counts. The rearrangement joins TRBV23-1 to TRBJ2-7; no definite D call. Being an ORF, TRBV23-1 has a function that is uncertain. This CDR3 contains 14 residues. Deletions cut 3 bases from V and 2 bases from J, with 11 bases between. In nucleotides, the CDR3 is TGCGCCAGCAGTCAGGTTACAGACCCCTACGAGCAGTACTTC. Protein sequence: CASSQVTDPYEQYF.

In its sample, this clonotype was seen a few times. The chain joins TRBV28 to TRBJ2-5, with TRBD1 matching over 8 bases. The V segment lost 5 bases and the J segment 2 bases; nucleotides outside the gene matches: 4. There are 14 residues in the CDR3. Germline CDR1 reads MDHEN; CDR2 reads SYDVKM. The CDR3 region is CASSPRGLQETQYF. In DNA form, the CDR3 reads TGTGCCAGCAGTCCCAGGGGGCTGCAAGAGACCCAGTACTTC.

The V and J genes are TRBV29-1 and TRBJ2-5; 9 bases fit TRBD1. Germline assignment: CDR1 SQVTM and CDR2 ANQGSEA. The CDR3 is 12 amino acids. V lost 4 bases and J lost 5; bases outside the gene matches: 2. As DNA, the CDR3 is TGCAGCGTTGGACAGGGGGTCGAGACCCAGTACTTC. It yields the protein CSVGQGVETQYF.

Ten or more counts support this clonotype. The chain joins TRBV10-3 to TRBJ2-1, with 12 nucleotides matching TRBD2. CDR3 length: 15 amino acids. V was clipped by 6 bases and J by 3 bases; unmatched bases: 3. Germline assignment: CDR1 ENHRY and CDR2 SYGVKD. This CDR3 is CAISPTSGSYNEQFF. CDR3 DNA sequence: TGTGCCATCAGCCCGACTAGCGGGAGCTACAATGAGCAGTTCTTC.

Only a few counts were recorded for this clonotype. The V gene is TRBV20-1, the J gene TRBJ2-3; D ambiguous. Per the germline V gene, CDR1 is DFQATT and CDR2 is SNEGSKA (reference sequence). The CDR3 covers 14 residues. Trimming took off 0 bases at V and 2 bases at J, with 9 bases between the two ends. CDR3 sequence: CSARDSRHTDTQYF. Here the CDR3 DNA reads TGCAGTGCTAGAGATTCCCGCCACACAGATACGCAGTATTTT.

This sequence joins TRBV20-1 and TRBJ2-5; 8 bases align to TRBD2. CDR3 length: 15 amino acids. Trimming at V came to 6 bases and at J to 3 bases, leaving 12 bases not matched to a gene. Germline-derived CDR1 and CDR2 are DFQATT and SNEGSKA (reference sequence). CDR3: CSAVGASGLEETQYF. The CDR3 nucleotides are TGCAGTGCGGTCGGGGCTAGCGGGCTGGAAGAGACCCAGTACTTC.

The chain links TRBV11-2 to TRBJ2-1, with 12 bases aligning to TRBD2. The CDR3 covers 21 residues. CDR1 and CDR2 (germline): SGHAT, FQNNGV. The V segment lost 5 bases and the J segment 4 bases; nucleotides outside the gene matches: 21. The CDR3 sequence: CASSKRLAGATTGARYNEQFF. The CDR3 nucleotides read TGTGCCAGCAGCAAGAGACTAGCGGGAGCTACCACAGGAGCTCGGTACAATGAGCAGTTCTTC. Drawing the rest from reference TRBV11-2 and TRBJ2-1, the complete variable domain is EAGVAQSPRYKIIEKRQSVAFWCNPISGHATLYWYQQILGQGPKLLIQFQNNGVVDDSQLPKDRFSAERLKGVDSTLKIQPAKLEDSAVYLCASSKRLAGATTGARYNEQFFGPGTRLTVL.

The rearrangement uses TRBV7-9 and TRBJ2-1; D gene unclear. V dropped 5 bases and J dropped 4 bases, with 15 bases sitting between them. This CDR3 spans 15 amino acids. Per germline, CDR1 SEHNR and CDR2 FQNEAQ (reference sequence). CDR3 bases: TGTGCCAGCAGCCCGGTGGGCGCGCGGTACAATGAGCAGTTCTTC. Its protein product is CASSPVGARYNEQFF.

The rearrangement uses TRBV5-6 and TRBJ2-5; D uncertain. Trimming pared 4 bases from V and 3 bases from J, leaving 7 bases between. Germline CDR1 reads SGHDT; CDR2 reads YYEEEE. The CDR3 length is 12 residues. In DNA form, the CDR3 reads TGTGCCAGCAGCCCACAGAAAGAGACCCAGTACTTC. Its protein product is CASSPQKETQYF.

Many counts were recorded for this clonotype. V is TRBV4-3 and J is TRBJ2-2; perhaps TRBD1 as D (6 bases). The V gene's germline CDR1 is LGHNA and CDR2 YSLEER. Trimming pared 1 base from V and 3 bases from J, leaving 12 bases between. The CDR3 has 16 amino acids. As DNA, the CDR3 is TGCGCCAGCAGCCAAGCGTGGGGACATTACACCGGGGAGCTGTTTTTT. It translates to CASSQAWGHYTGELFF.

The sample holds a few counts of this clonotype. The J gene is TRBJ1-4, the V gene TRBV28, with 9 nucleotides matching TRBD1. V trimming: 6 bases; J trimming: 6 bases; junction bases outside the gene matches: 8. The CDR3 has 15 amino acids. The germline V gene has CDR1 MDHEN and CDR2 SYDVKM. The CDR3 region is CASRRTGTGYEKLFF. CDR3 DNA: TGTGCCAGCAGGCGCACCGGGACAGGGTATGAAAAACTGTTTTTT.

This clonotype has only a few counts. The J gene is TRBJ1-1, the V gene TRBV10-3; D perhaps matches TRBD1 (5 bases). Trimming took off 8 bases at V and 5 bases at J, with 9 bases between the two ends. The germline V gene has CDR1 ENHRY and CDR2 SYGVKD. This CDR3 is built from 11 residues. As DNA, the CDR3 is TGTGCCATCTCCGCAGGGACTGAAGCTTTCTTT. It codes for CAISAGTEAFF.

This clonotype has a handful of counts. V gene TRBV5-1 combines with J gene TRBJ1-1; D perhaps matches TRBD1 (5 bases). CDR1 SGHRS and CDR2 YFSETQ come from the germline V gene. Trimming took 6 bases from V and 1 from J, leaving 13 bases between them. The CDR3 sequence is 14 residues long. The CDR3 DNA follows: TGCGCCAGCACCGAGGGACCGGGGAACACTGAAGCTTTCTTT. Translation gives CASTEGPGNTEAFF.